A single sample gave rise to the 16 T cell receptor beta chains below, sequenced in a study of read filtering for tumor transcriptome and immune sequencing. This library used around 400 ng RNA and molecular barcoded adaptors spanning alpha/delta and beta/gamma chains. Via MiXCR, TCRdb re-called the reads, giving one row per CDR3 protein. Of 12,000 to 15,000 distinct CDR3 sequences listed, about 20% are singletons. The sequencing sample was made of a population of CD138-negative cells sorted from bone marrow. The receptors derive from a donor older than 35 with multiple myeloma.

This clonotype has a handful of counts. V is TRBV3-1 and J is TRBJ1-4; D gene ambiguous. The germline V and J ends were trimmed by 1 base and 0 bases, with 15 bases remaining between them. Germline CDR1 LGHDT, CDR2 YNNKEL (reference sequence). The CDR3 spans 18 residues. DNA for the CDR3: TGTGCCAGCAGCCAAGGAAGGGAAGAACGAGCAACTAATGAAAAACTGTTTTTT. Translated: CASSQGREERATNEKLFF.

On this clonotype itself: A read error may explain this, as a much larger clone is one base away. The V gene is TRBV29-1, the J gene TRBJ2-7; 8 nucleotides match TRBD1. Germline CDR1 and CDR2: SQVTM and ANQGSEA. This CDR3 has 13 amino acids. This CDR3 reads CSVEGTGNYEQHF. The CDR3 DNA reads TGCAGCGTTGAAGGGACAGGGAACTACGAGCAGCACTTC.

Notes on this clonotype: With only one base between it and a far larger clone, this is likely a read error. The CDR3 is CASSYSPRDSHRGANVLAF. The CDR3 nucleotides read TGTGCCAGCAGTTACTCTCCACGGGACAGCCATCGGGGGGCCAACGTCCTGGCTTTC. The V call is TRBV6-5, the J call TRBJ2-6; D tentatively reads TRBD1 or TRBD2 (7 bases each). The germline V gene encodes CDR1 MNHEY and CDR2 SVGAGI. CDR3 size: 19 residues.

This clonotype came up a few times. J is TRBJ2-7 and V is TRBV20-1; 11 bases line up with TRBD2. The CDR3 runs 14 residues. V was pared by 5 bases and J by 2 bases, with 5 bases of the junction left unmatched. Looked up from germline, CDR1 is DFQATT and CDR2 is SNEGSKA (reference sequence). The chain's CDR3 is CSAPLAGETYEQYF. In DNA, the CDR3 is TGCAGTGCTCCACTAGCGGGGGAAACCTACGAGCAGTACTTC.

This clonotype was recorded a few times. Here the CDR3 reads CASSPTGFYGYTF. The CDR3 DNA is TGTGCCAGCAGCCCCACAGGCTTCTATGGCTACACCTTC. V and J are TRBV25-1 and TRBJ1-2; possibly TRBD1 for D (5 bases). The CDR3 totals 13 residues. V lost 6 bases, J lost 4 bases, and 12 bases lay in between. Germline V CDR1 and CDR2: MGHDK, SYGVNS.

The V call is TRBV20-1, the J call TRBJ1-2; 10 bases line up with TRBD1. This CDR3 has 12 residues. V was clipped by 5 bases and J by 8 bases; unmatched bases: 5. The germline V gene encodes CDR1 DFQATT and CDR2 SNEGSKA (reference sequence). CDR3 sequence (DNA): TGCAGTGCTCCGACAGGGGGCGAAGGCTACACCTTC. As protein: CSAPTGGEGYTF.

The chain links TRBV7-9 to TRBJ2-2; D ambiguous. Germline CDR1 SEHNR, CDR2 FQNEAQ (reference sequence). Trimming left V 5 bases short and J 5 bases short, with 6 bases between. The CDR3 contains 12 residues. The CDR3 nucleotides are TGTGCCAGCAGCCCCGGGACCGGGGAGCTGTTTTTT. Its protein is CASSPGTGELFF. The complete variable domain, with remaining parts taken from reference TRBV7-9 and TRBJ2-2, reads DTGVSQNPRHKITKRGQNVTFRCDPISEHNRLYWYRQTLGQGPEFLTYFQNEAQLEKSRLLSDRFSAERPKGSFSTLEIQRTEQGDSAMYLCASSPGTGELFFGEGSRLTVL.

The CDR3 sequence is CASSEVLTYTDTQYF. CDR3 in DNA: TGTGCCAGCAGTGAAGTTCTCACGTACACAGATACGCAGTATTTT. The chain links TRBV6-1 to TRBJ2-3; D call uncertain. This CDR3 spans 15 amino acids. V was trimmed by 1 base and J by 2 bases, leaving 10 bases between them. Looked up from germline, CDR1 is MNHNS and CDR2 is SASEGT.

This clonotype is classed as medium-sized (0.01 to 0.1%). This sequence joins TRBV20-1 and TRBJ2-5; TRBD1 might be the D (6 bases). This CDR3 comprises 14 residues. The germline V gene encodes CDR1 DFQATT and CDR2 SNEGSKA (reference sequence). With 3 bases removed from V and 2 bases from J, the gap between germline ends came to 13 bases. The CDR3 nucleotides are TGCAGTGCTAGGGATTTCCAGGGGCAAGAGACCCAGTACTTC. This gives the protein CSARDFQGQETQYF.

This clonotype was seen at least ten times. The gene calls are TRBV6-6 and TRBJ2-6; no definite D call. CDR3 length: 15 amino acids. Trimming removed 4 bases from V and 2 bases from J, with 9 bases in between. CDR1 and CDR2 from the germline V gene are MNHNY and SVGAGI (reference sequence). CDR3 region: CASSSPGTGANVLTF. CDR3 bases: TGTGCCAGCAGTTCGCCAGGCACTGGGGCCAACGTCCTGACTTTC.

This clonotype was found a few times. J is TRBJ2-3 and V is TRBV4-1; TRBD2 matches at 15 bases. This CDR3 has 18 residues. Trimming removed 3 bases from V and 4 bases from J; junction bases left unmatched: 8. Germline values: CDR1 MGHRA, CDR2 YSYEKL. CDR3 residues: CASSQDGLAGGPADTQYF. As DNA, the CDR3 is TGCGCCAGCAGCCAGGACGGACTAGCGGGAGGGCCCGCAGATACGCAGTATTTT.

In its sample, this clonotype was seen many times. The gene calls are TRBV20-1 and TRBJ2-2; D gene unclear. Trimming removed 1 base at V and 8 bases at J, with 20 bases between. The CDR3 totals 16 residues. Germline V CDR1 and CDR2: DFQATT, SNEGSKA (reference sequence). The CDR3 region has the DNA TGCAGTGCTAGAGTAAGACACGGCCGAGGAAGTGGGGAGCTGTTTTTT. It yields the protein CSARVRHGRGSGELFF.

The chain links TRBV29-1 to TRBJ1-1, with TRBD1 as a possible D gene (6 bases). V lost 4 bases to trimming and J lost 3 bases, with 21 bases between them. Germline CDR1 is SQVTM and CDR2 is ANQGSEA. This CDR3 region has 16 residues. CDR3 in DNA: TGCAGCGTTGCCGTCTTTGCGGGGGCTCGGGACACTGAAGCTTTCTTT. Protein product: CSVAVFAGARDTEAFF.

Many counts were recorded for this clonotype. The chain joins TRBV6-5 to TRBJ1-1; D may be TRBD1 (5 bases). V was shortened by 2 bases and J by 0 bases, with 10 bases between the two germline ends. The CDR3 is 15 amino acids. Germline loops: CDR1 MNHEY, CDR2 SVGAGI. The CDR3 DNA reads as TGTGCCAGCAGTTACACTGGGGGAGTGAACACTGAAGCTTTCTTT. The encoded protein is CASSYTGGVNTEAFF.

This sequence joins TRBV29-1 and TRBJ1-1; TRBD1 is a possible D gene (5 bases). This CDR3 has 14 amino acids. V was clipped by 4 bases and J by 3 bases, with 15 bases between them. Per germline, CDR1 SQVTM and CDR2 ANQGSEA. The CDR3 loop reads CSVGTGTAHTEAFF. The CDR3 region has the DNA TGCAGCGTTGGAACCGGGACCGCACACACTGAAGCTTTCTTT.

Comment on this clonotype: Being one base from a much bigger clone, this may be a read error. The V gene is TRBV5-1, the J gene TRBJ2-7; D is unclear. CDR1 and CDR2 (germline): SGHRS, YFSETQ. Deletions cut 2 bases from V and 5 bases from J, with 5 bases between. This CDR3 contains 11 residues. The CDR3 loop is CASSFKNEQYF. Written as DNA, the CDR3 is TGCGCCAGCAGCTTCAAGAACGAGCAGTACTTC.